These T cell receptor beta chains were read from a single sample in a study of T cell changes during pregnancy in multiple sclerosis. The data were produced by immunoSEQ multiplex PCR, yet TCRdb's version contains in-frame clones alone and is incomplete. The profile shows about 97,000 clones, about nine tenths of them singletons. The material sequenced was peripheral blood, taken in the second trimester of pregnancy. The receptors shown here come from a female donor in good health, enrolled as a control in a pregnancy study. CDR3s include the opening cysteine and the closing phenylalanine or tryptophan. The order of the fields is D gene, V gene, J gene, clone size, CDR3 DNA, CDR3 protein. D genes are given only for firm matches. The size entry is marked missing in some rows and otherwise reads once, few, many or a size class.

NA,TRBV5-1,TRBJ1-1,NA,TGCGCCAGCAGCTTGGCCGGGATTGAAGCTTTCTTT,CASSLAGIEAFF
TRBD2,TRBV7-2,TRBJ2-3,NA,TGTGCCAGCAGCTTAAACGGGGGGGGAGTTGTAACAGATACGCAGTATTTT,CASSLNGGGVVTDTQYF
NA,TRBV28,TRBJ2-3,NA,TGTGCCAGCAGCGAACTTGTAGGGGCAGATACGCAGTATTTT,CASSELVGADTQYF
NA,TRBV14,TRBJ1-2,NA,TGTGCCAGCAGCCAAGCACGAGGGTTGGGCTACACCTTC,CASSQARGLGYTF
NA,TRBV11-2,TRBJ2-5,NA,TGTGCCAGCAGCTTCCCCGGGGGAGAGACCCAGTACTTC,CASSFPGGETQYF
TRBD2,TRBV13,TRBJ2-7,NA,TGTGCCAGCAGCTTAGGCCGCGGGAGGGCTTCGGTAAGCCTCGAGCAGTACTTC,CASSLGRGRASVSLEQYF
TRBD2,TRBV19,TRBJ2-1,NA,TGTGCCAGTAGTATTGGCCTAGCGGGAGAAGGGCGTGAGCAGTTCTTC,CASSIGLAGEGREQFF
TRBD2,TRBV2,TRBJ2-7,NA,TGTGCCAGCCGGGGGTGGGGGGGTTCCGAGCAGTACTTC,CASRGWGGSEQYF
NA,TRBV6-1,TRBJ1-2,NA,TGTGCCAGCAGGAACGAGGATTATGGCTACACCTTC,CASRNEDYGYTF
TRBD1,TRBV10-2,TRBJ1-5,NA,TGCGCCAGCAGTTCCTGGGACAGGGGAAGCAATCAGCCCCAGCATTTT,CASSSWDRGSNQPQHF
NA,TRBV5-8,TRBJ2-1,NA,TGTGCCAGCAGCTTTGGACAGAGGTTTGAGCAGTTCTTC,CASSFGQRFEQFF
TRBD1,TRBV19,TRBJ1-5,NA,TGTGCCAGTAGTATAGCTCAGGGGGCGAGTAGCAATCAGCCCCAGCATTTT,CASSIAQGASSNQPQHF
TRBD1,TRBV4-2,TRBJ1-1,few,TGTGCCAGCAGCCAAGATTGGGGGACAGGGAGCACTGAAGCTTTCTTT,CASSQDWGTGSTEAFF
TRBD1,TRBV19,TRBJ2-7,NA,TGTGCCAGTAGGGACAGGGGCCACTACGAGCAGTACTTC,CASRDRGHYEQYF
NA,TRBV5-4,TRBJ1-1,NA,TGTGCCAGCGAGTCAGGAATCGGGAACACTGAAGCTTTCTTT,CASESGIGNTEAFF
TRBD2,TRBV18,TRBJ2-2,NA,TGTGCCAGCTCACTTGGACTAGCGGGACCGAACACCGGGGAGCTGTTTTTT,CASSLGLAGPNTGELFF
NA,TRBV7-6,TRBJ1-2,NA,TGTGCCAGCAAAGGGGGGGACTATGGCTACACCTTC,CASKGGDYGYTF
NA,TRBV25-1,TRBJ1-1,NA,TGTGCCAGCAGTGAACTATTTTCCGATAGGGGTTACACTGAAGCTTTCTTT,CASSELFSDRGYTEAFF
TRBD1,TRBV10-1,TRBJ1-1,NA,TGCGCCAGCTGCCCCATATTGACAGGGAGAAATGGGACTGAAGCTTTCTTT,CASCPILTGRNGTEAFF
NA,TRBV10-3,TRBJ2-6,NA,TGTGCCATCAGTGAGCAGGGGGGATCTGGGGCCAACGTCCTGACTTTC,CAISEQGGSGANVLTF
NA,TRBV29-1,TRBJ2-7,NA,TGCAGCGCAAGGGGGGGCGACAGGGGCCCCTACGAGCAGTACTTC,CSARGGDRGPYEQYF
TRBD2,TRBV9,TRBJ2-1,NA,TGTGCCAGCAGCGCCTCCGGGACTAGCGGTGAGCAGTTCTTC,CASSASGTSGEQFF
TRBD1,TRBV5-1,TRBJ1-2,NA,TGCGCCAGCAGCCGGGACAGGGACGCTCTCCGGCAAGCTAACTATGGCTACACCTTC,CASSRDRDALRQANYGYTF
NA,TRBV5-6,TRBJ1-2,NA,TGTGCCAGCAGCTTGGCGGGGTGGGGTGGCTACACCTTC,CASSLAGWGGYTF
TRBD2,TRBV30,TRBJ2-2,NA,TGTGCCTGGGGAAAGGGGAGGGCCGACACCGGGGAGCTGTTTTTT,CAWGKGRADTGELFF
NA,TRBV27,TRBJ1-6,few,TGTGCCAGCAGTTTTGCCGGTTCACTTAACTCCTATAATTCACCCCTCCACTTT,CASSFAGSLNSYNSPLHF
NA,TRBV6-5,TRBJ2-3,NA,TGTGCCAGCAGAGATACAATGCGGGATACGCAGTATTTT,CASRDTMRDTQYF
NA,TRBV7-6,TRBJ2-7,few,TGTGCCAGCAGCTTAGCTGCGGGCTACGAGCAGTACTTC,CASSLAAGYEQYF
NA,TRBV27,TRBJ1-2,NA,TGTGCCAGCAGTTTAGGGGCGGGGGGTGGCTACACCTTC,CASSLGAGGGYTF
NA,TRBV5-1,TRBJ2-7,NA,TGCGCCAGCAGCCCTGTGACAGGCTACGAGCAGTACTTC,CASSPVTGYEQYF
NA,TRBV7-8,TRBJ2-2,NA,TGTGCCAGCAGCTTAGACAGAAACACCGGGGAGCTGTTTTTT,CASSLDRNTGELFF
TRBD1,TRBV6-1,TRBJ2-6,NA,TGTGCCAGCGGGGACAGGGCCCCTGGGGCCAACGTCCTGACTTTC,CASGDRAPGANVLTF
NA,TRBV4-1,TRBJ1-5,NA,TGCGCCAGCAGCCAAGGAAGAGAATCTTTTTATAGCAATCAGCCCCAGCATTTT,CASSQGRESFYSNQPQHF
NA,TRBV9,TRBJ1-1,NA,TGTGCCAGCAGCAAATGGGACATTCGGAACACTGAAGCTTTCTTT,CASSKWDIRNTEAFF
NA,TRBV5-1,TRBJ2-1,NA,TGCGCCAGCAGCTCATACAATGAGCAGTTCTTC,CASSSYNEQFF